This T cell receptor beta chain was identified during a study of blood T cell repertoires in COVID-19. The CDR3 loop spans 14 amino acids. Trimming left V 2 bases short and J 11 bases short, with 18 bases between. Per germline, CDR1 MNHEY and CDR2 SVGAGI. Per the original methods: Estimates of nucleated cell counts were drawn from the amplification of reference gene primers. The assay was immunoSEQ multiplex PCR, and TCRdb's table has in-frame clones only and misses some. The DNA gave D and trimming, while V, J and clone size come from that table. Of approximately 240,000 clones listed, approximately 83% are singletons.

The sample was peripheral blood. V usage is TRBV6-5 and J usage is TRBJ1-1; D is ambiguous. This sequence originates from a human donor in a cohort sampled during active COVID-19. As DNA, the CDR3 is TGTGCCAGCAGTTACCCCGGAGGGCTGGGCGGCGCTTTCTTT. This encodes CASSYPGGLGGAFF.